Below, 2 T cell receptor beta chains from the same sample are listed, as sequenced in a study of siplizumab effects on memory and regulatory T cells. For approximately 6 days at 37°C, the mixed lymphocyte reaction cells were kept in coculture. Profiling relied on immunoSEQ multiplex PCR, and the TCRdb table lists in-frame clones only, not all of them. In the table there are 20,000 or so clones, roughly 40% of which are singletons. For these receptors, no antigen is known. Sequencing was done on a sample of CFSE-low (dividing) CD4+ T cells sorted from an allogeneic mixed lymphocyte reaction. All receptors derive from a human donor in good health; the cells came from an allogeneic mixed lymphocyte reaction. Some clones in this sample may be carry-over from other donors' samples.

The V and J genes are TRBV6-1 and TRBJ1-5, with a possible D match to TRBD1 (5 bases). CDR3 length equals 12 residues. Germline-derived CDR1 and CDR2 are MNHNS and SASEGT. V dropped 7 bases and J dropped 7 bases, with 11 bases sitting between them. CDR3 loop: CASKRGAQPQHF. CDR3 DNA sequence: TGTGCCAGCAAAAGAGGGGCCCAGCCCCAGCATTTT.

This clone was picked up a small number of times. This chain uses TRBV7-9 with TRBJ2-7; D gene uncertain. Trimming took 5 bases from V and 8 from J, leaving 16 bases between them. This CDR3 region has 13 residues. CDR1 SEHNR and CDR2 FQNEAQ come from the germline V gene (reference sequence). The DNA for the CDR3 is TGTGCCAGCAGCCCAAGCTCTCCCGGACAGCAGTACTTC. This gives the protein CASSPSSPGQQYF.